Below are 25 T cell receptor beta chains sequenced from a single sample in a study of identical twins. TCRdb ran MiXCR on the 5' RACE reads and lists one entry per CDR3 protein. The sample lists 220,000 or so distinct CDR3 sequences; 7% were seen once. The data were also submitted as part of a second study, on yellow fever vaccine responses in identical twins.

The sequencing input was memory (CD45RO+) T cells sorted from blood. Receptor source: a young woman in good health.

This clonotype was detected once. The chain couples TRBV4-1 to TRBJ2-5; 7 positions match TRBD2. The length of the CDR3 is 15 residues. V shed 6 bases and J 4 bases; nucleotides not matched to a gene: 11. Germline CDR1 is MGHRA and CDR2 is YSYEKL. Here the CDR3 reads CASRQTGLAVETQYF. CDR3 in DNA: TGCGCCAGCAGACAGACCGGGCTAGCGGTAGAGACCCAGTACTTC.

This clonotype was counted at least ten times. The rearrangement joins TRBV7-8 to TRBJ1-4, with 7 bases lining up with TRBD1. CDR3 length equals 16 residues. J gave up 4 bases and V 2 bases, and 7 bases lay outside the gene matches. Germline values: CDR1 SGHVS, CDR2 FQNEAQ. The CDR3 loop reads CASSLYRTGYNEKLFF. The CDR3 bases are TGTGCCAGCAGCTTATACAGGACAGGATATAATGAAAAACTGTTTTTT. Based on the CDR3 plus reference TRBV7-8 and TRBJ1-4, the full variable domain is GAGVSQSPRYKVAKRGQDVALRCDPISGHVSLFWYQQALGQGPEFLTYFQNEAQLDKSGLPSDRFFAERPEGSVSTLKIQRTQQEDSAVYLCASSLYRTGYNEKLFFGSGTQLSVL.

A few counts support this clonotype. The chain combines TRBV29-1 with TRBJ2-3; no firm D call. Per the germline V gene, CDR1 is SQVTM and CDR2 is ANQGSEA. V shed 7 bases and J shed 5 bases, with 13 bases lying between them. This CDR3 comprises 12 residues. CDR3 loop: CSAILVGDTQYF. In nucleotides, the CDR3 is TGCAGCGCGATACTTGTGGGAGATACGCAGTATTTT.

The chain joins TRBV7-7 to TRBJ2-5; possible D gene TRBD1, 5 bases. This CDR3 has 15 residues. V lost 3 bases, J lost 5 bases, and 16 bases lay in between. Germline values: CDR1 SSHAT, CDR2 FNYEAQ (reference sequence). The CDR3 protein is CASSFGRGQLETQYF. The CDR3, as DNA: TGTGCCAGCAGCTTTGGAAGGGGCCAGTTGGAGACCCAGTACTTC.

V gene TRBV10-1 combines with J gene TRBJ2-1; TRBD2 agrees at 8 bases. V was pared by 5 bases and J by 5 bases, with 11 bases of the junction left unmatched. From germline, CDR1 is WNHNN and CDR2 SYGVQD (reference sequence). The CDR3 runs 16 residues. CDR3 DNA sequence: TGCGCCAGCAGTAACTCTTTTAGCGGGGTTGACAATGAGCAGTTCTTC. Translated, it gives CASSNSFSGVDNEQFF.

The chain combines TRBV12-3 or TRBV12-4 with TRBJ2-1; TRBD2 agrees at 8 bases. CDR3 length: 15 amino acids. V was clipped by 6 bases and J by 0 bases; unmatched bases: 4. CDR3 coding DNA: TGTGCCAGCAGGTCCGGGACTAGCTCCTACAATGAGCAGTTCTTC. It encodes CASRSGTSSYNEQFF.

The gene calls are TRBV6-1 and TRBJ2-7; TRBD2 matches 8 bases. With 7 bases clipped from V and 0 bases from J, the junction kept 5 bases outside the gene matches. Germline assignment: CDR1 MNHNS and CDR2 SASEGT. The CDR3 length is 14 residues. CDR3 amino acids: CASTWSGSSYEQYF. The DNA for the CDR3 is TGTGCCAGCACCTGGAGCGGGAGCTCCTACGAGCAGTACTTC.

In this sample, this clonotype turned up a few times. The chain employs TRBV5-1 and TRBJ2-7; 9 positions match TRBD2. Germline trimming cut 0 bases from V and 3 bases from J; bases unmatched to any gene: 7. CDR3 length equals 16 residues. Per the germline V gene, CDR1 is SGHRS and CDR2 is YFSETQ. This chain's CDR3 is CASSLVGLAGNYEQYF. For the CDR3, the DNA is TGCGCCAGCAGCTTGGTCGGGCTAGCGGGAAACTACGAGCAGTACTTC.

This sequence joins TRBV5-1 and TRBJ1-2, with D tentatively TRBD1 (5 bases). The V gene's germline CDR1 is SGHRS and CDR2 YFSETQ. The ends were cut back, 0 bases at V and 7 bases at J, with 25 bases in the middle. CDR3 length equals 18 residues. CDR3 sequence: CASSLESGRGGLNRGYTF. In DNA, the CDR3 is TGCGCCAGCAGCTTGGAGTCGGGGAGGGGAGGATTAAATCGTGGCTACACCTTC.

The chain has TRBV11-2 and TRBJ2-1, with 8 bases fitting TRBD1. J was trimmed by 2 bases and V by 6 bases; bases with no gene match: 6. This CDR3 region has 15 residues. Germline CDR1 SGHAT, CDR2 FQNNGV. CDR3 sequence reads: CASRSQGAPYNEQFF. CDR3 nucleotide sequence: TGTGCCAGCAGATCCCAGGGGGCCCCCTACAATGAGCAGTTCTTC.

This clonotype was counted at least ten times. The V call is TRBV28, the J call TRBJ2-4, with D perhaps matching TRBD2 (6 bases). Trimming removed 7 bases from V and 8 bases from J, with 18 bases in between. The CDR3 covers 14 residues. Germline CDR1 MDHEN, CDR2 SYDVKM. CDR3 bases: TGTGCCAGCAAGACGGGAGAAGAGGTAGACATTCAGTACTTC. Its translation: CASKTGEEVDIQYF.

The chain recombines TRBV7-2 with TRBJ2-6; possibly TRBD1 for D (5 bases). The length of the CDR3 is 15 residues. Germline V CDR1 and CDR2: SGHTA, FQGNSA. V lost 9 bases, J lost 0 bases, and 12 bases lay in between. CDR3 sequence (DNA): TGTGCCAGGACGACAGTAGGCTCTGGGGCCAACGTCCTGACTTTC. The encoded protein is CARTTVGSGANVLTF.

This clonotype was detected many times. The gene calls are TRBV10-3 and TRBJ2-3, with D possibly being TRBD2 (5 bases). This CDR3 comprises 12 residues. V lost 6 bases, J lost 7 bases, and 11 bases lay in between. Germline V gives CDR1 ENHRY, CDR2 SYGVKD. CDR3 DNA: TGTGCCATCAGCGACTACCCCAATACGCAGTATTTT. This gives the protein CAISDYPNTQYF.

This clonotype has a single count. The chain links TRBV6-4 to TRBJ2-1, with 14 bases identical to TRBD2. There are 14 residues in the CDR3. The germline V gene has CDR1 MRHNA and CDR2 SNTAGT. V gave up 3 bases and J gave up 8 bases; unmatched junction bases: 0. CDR3 amino acids: CASSEGLAGDEQFF. The CDR3 DNA reads as TGTGCCAGCAGTGAGGGACTAGCGGGGGATGAGCAGTTCTTC.

This clonotype was picked up many times. V gene TRBV29-1 combines with J gene TRBJ2-5; D possibly corresponds to TRBD1 (6 bases). The length of the CDR3 is 12 residues. Trimming shortened V by 5 bases and J by 7 bases, and 14 bases separated the two germline ends. From germline, CDR1 is SQVTM and CDR2 ANQGSEA. The CDR3: CSVKSGDGTQYF. In nucleotides, the CDR3 is TGCAGCGTTAAATCAGGGGATGGGACCCAGTACTTC.

This clonotype was counted many times. This rearrangement joins TRBV27 to TRBJ1-1; D is undetermined. The germline V gene encodes CDR1 MNHEY and CDR2 SMNVEV (reference sequence). V gave up 1 base and J gave up 5 bases, with 11 bases separating them. The CDR3 contains 14 residues. The chain's CDR3 is CASSLFPLGTEAFF. The CDR3 DNA reads as TGTGCCAGCAGTTTATTCCCGTTGGGTACTGAAGCTTTCTTT.

This clonotype was seen at least ten times. The chain recombines TRBV20-1 with TRBJ1-4, with 7 bases matching TRBD1. The germline gives CDR1 DFQATT, CDR2 SNEGSKA (reference sequence). V lost 4 bases and J lost 4; bases outside the gene matches: 6. CDR3 length: 14 residues. The CDR3 here is CSAKSGTVNEKLFF. Written as DNA, the CDR3 is TGCAGTGCTAAGTCCGGGACAGTTAATGAAAAACTGTTTTTT.

The chain is built from TRBV29-1 and TRBJ1-1; a weak D match, TRBD1 (6 bases). V shed 5 bases and J shed 0 bases, with 16 bases lying between them. This CDR3 spans 15 amino acids. CDR1 and CDR2 from the germline V gene are SQVTM and ANQGSEA. The CDR3 DNA sequence: TGCAGCGTTAAATCCCGGGGGCTCATGAACACTGAAGCTTTCTTT. Protein product: CSVKSRGLMNTEAFF. Combining the CDR3 with reference TRBV29-1 and TRBJ1-1 gives the whole variable domain SAVISQKPSRDICQRGTSLTIQCQVDSQVTMMFWYRQQPGQSLTLIATANQGSEATYESGFVIDKFPISRPNLTFSTLTVSNMSPEDSSIYLCSVKSRGLMNTEAFFGQGTRLTVV.

At least ten counts were recorded for this clonotype. The rearrangement uses TRBV12-3 or TRBV12-4 and TRBJ1-1; D may be TRBD1 (6 bases). The V and J ends lost 1 base and 0 bases respectively, with 12 bases between them. There are 16 residues in the CDR3. CDR3 coding DNA: TGTGCCAGCAGTTTAGATCAGGGGACGATGAACACTGAAGCTTTCTTT. Protein sequence: CASSLDQGTMNTEAFF.

A few counts support this clonotype. J is TRBJ1-1 and V is TRBV2, with TRBD1 matching 7 bases. Germline CDR1 reads SNHLY; CDR2 reads FYNNEI. V trimming: 9 bases; J trimming: 0 bases; junction bases outside the gene matches: 4. The CDR3 contains 13 residues. This CDR3 is CASATGMNTEAFF. The CDR3 region has the DNA TGTGCCAGTGCGACAGGGATGAACACTGAAGCTTTCTTT.

This chain uses TRBV6-5 with TRBJ1-2, with D tentatively TRBD1 (6 bases). This CDR3 contains 17 residues. Looked up from germline, CDR1 is MNHEY and CDR2 is SVGAGI. V shed 2 bases and J shed 5 bases, with 21 bases lying between them. In DNA, the CDR3 is TGTGCCAGCAGTTACAAGGCATTCACAGGGCTAGGATATGGCTACACCTTC. Protein product: CASSYKAFTGLGYGYTF.

This clonotype was recorded at least ten times. The chain uses TRBV5-6 and TRBJ2-1, with 12 nucleotides matching TRBD2. The J segment lost 10 bases and the V segment lost 3 bases, leaving 8 bases of the junction unmatched. The CDR3 spans 15 residues. Germline V CDR1 and CDR2: SGHDT, YYEEEE. CDR3 coding DNA: TGTGCCAGCAGCTCTAGCGGGGGGGCCAACCGCGAGCAGTTCTTC. It translates to CASSSSGGANREQFF. Full variable domain (rest looked up from reference TRBV5-6 and TRBJ2-1): DAGVTQSPTHLIKTRGQQVTLRCSPKSGHDTVSWYQQALGQGPQFIFQYYEEEERQRGNFPDRFSGHQFPNYSSELNVNALLLGDSALYLCASSSSGGANREQFFGPGTRLTVL.

This clonotype was found many times. The V and J genes are TRBV20-1 and TRBJ2-1; the D gene is possibly TRBD1 (5 bases). CDR1 is DFQATT, CDR2 SNEGSKA, per germline (reference sequence). V lost 4 bases and J lost 3, with 13 bases in between. The CDR3 covers 14 residues. CDR3 in amino acids: CSAMSGDSYNEQFF. CDR3 bases: TGCAGTGCTATGTCTGGAGACAGCTACAATGAGCAGTTCTTC.

J is TRBJ2-2 and V is TRBV5-6; 9 nucleotides align to TRBD2. Trimming took 0 bases from V and 0 from J; bases not matched to a gene: 9. CDR3 length equals 19 residues. Germline-derived CDR1 and CDR2 are SGHDT and YYEEEE. The CDR3: CASSLVGVAGAPNTGELFF. CDR3 bases: TGTGCCAGCAGCTTGGTCGGCGTAGCGGGGGCCCCGAACACCGGGGAGCTGTTTTTT.

The sample holds many counts of this clonotype. The CDR3 sequence: CSARDSSEWSSYNEQFF. CDR3 coding DNA: TGCAGTGCTAGAGATAGTAGCGAGTGGAGCTCCTACAATGAGCAGTTCTTC. The V call is TRBV20-1, the J call TRBJ2-1, with a possible D match to TRBD2 (5 bases). Trimming took off 0 bases at V and 0 bases at J, with 15 bases between the two ends. Germline V gene data show CDR1 as DFQATT and CDR2 as SNEGSKA (reference sequence). The CDR3 is made up of 17 amino acids.